This TCR beta chain is from a study of persistence of HIV-infected CD4 T cells. As for the study in general: Isolated cells were CMV- and HIV-1 Gag-responding CD4+ T cells. Broader study findings: Within sorted populations, more oligoclonal TCRs accompanied more oligoclonal proviruses.

This CDR3 has 15 residues. J was trimmed by 7 bases and V by 7 bases; bases with no gene match: 13. Germline-derived CDR1 and CDR2 are MDHEN and SYDVKM. On this clone itself: Its target is not known.

Stimulation used approximately 9.5 ug/mL lysate from CMV-infected fibroblasts. CD40L/CD69 double-negative CD45RO-high memory CD4+ T cells were collected. PBMCs were depleted of CD8+ T cells before stimulation. The libraries were made with immunoSEQ version 4 in survey mode. Genomic DNA was diluted to 10 ng/uL, up to roughly 1 ug per sample. Using immunoSEQ multiplex PCR, the repertoire was profiled, and TCRdb retains in-frame clones only, with some absent. The sample records about 30,000 clones, 65% to 90% being singletons. V gene TRBV28 combines with J gene TRBJ2-5, with 9 bases fitting TRBD1. The specimen comprised CD4+ T cells sorted from PBMCs after approximately 18-hour stimulation, sampled from a patient who received antiretroviral therapy. The clonotype originates from an adult man with HIV who was CMV-seropositive. For the CDR3, the DNA is TGTGCCAGCACCGACCTTGGGACAGGGTCTGCGACCCAGTACTTC. Translated: CASTDLGTGSATQYF.